The 24 T cell receptor beta chains given below trace back to one sample, sequenced in a study of T cells in localized non-small cell lung cancer (dated by TCRdb to between 2020 and 2021). The receptor library was made with the immunoSEQ multiplex PCR assay. The source is immuneACCESS, and TCRdb retained only in-frame sequences with V and J called. Part of the clones is not carried over; for the studies checked, unresolved V genes explain less than half of this, and the remainder is unexplained. The sample records over 70,000 clones, around 90% of which are singletons. Of the sample, roughly 4.3% falls within the top ten clones. This specimen was PBMCs, taken before any cancer treatment. These receptors came from a woman aged 40 to 75 with stage II squamous cell lung carcinoma.

The V and J genes are TRBV27 and TRBJ1-2; D call uncertain. Germline loops: CDR1 MNHEY, CDR2 SMNVEV (reference sequence). Deletions cut 7 bases from V and 6 bases from J, with 18 bases between. The CDR3 is made up of 14 amino acids. The CDR3 sequence is CASTPYLGGDGYTF. The CDR3 DNA sequence: TGTGCCAGCACTCCCTACCTGGGCGGAGATGGCTACACCTTC.

The chain uses TRBV14 and TRBJ2-4, with D possibly matching TRBD2 (6 bases). The CDR3 covers 12 residues. The V gene lost 8 bases and the J gene lost 5 bases, with 10 bases spanning the gap. CDR1 and CDR2 from the germline V gene are SGHDN and FVKESK. This CDR3 is CASGRTENIQYF. CDR3 nucleotides: TGTGCCAGCGGGAGGACGGAAAACATTCAGTACTTC.

The chain recombines TRBV5-1 with TRBJ2-1, with 11 bases lining up with TRBD2. After removal of 1 base from V and 7 bases from J, the junction contained 16 bases not matched to a gene. Germline V gene data show CDR1 as SGHRS and CDR2 as YFSETQ. The CDR3 is 19 residues long. The CDR3 protein is CASSLLGGLAVSGGNEQFF. CDR3 DNA: TGCGCCAGCAGCTTGTTGGGGGGACTAGCGGTTTCGGGAGGAAATGAGCAGTTCTTC.

The rearrangement joins TRBV7-7 to TRBJ2-1; no firm D call. Germline V lookup: CDR1 SSHAT, CDR2 FNYEAQ (reference sequence). The CDR3 runs to 13 residues. Trimming stripped 5 bases from V and 10 bases from J, with 15 bases between. The CDR3 DNA reads TGTGCCAGCAGCCCCCAAACACGGAGCGAGCAGTTCTTC. Amino acid sequence: CASSPQTRSEQFF.

This chain links TRBV5-1 with TRBJ2-2; possible D gene TRBD1, 6 bases. Looked up from germline, CDR1 is SGHRS and CDR2 is YFSETQ. The CDR3 length is 16 residues. V gave up 1 base and J gave up 1 base, with 11 bases separating them. In DNA form, the CDR3 reads TGCGCCAGCAGCTTGTTGCAGGGGCTGAACACCGGGGAGCTGTTTTTT. Protein sequence: CASSLLQGLNTGELFF.

The CDR3 DNA reads as TGTGCCAGTAGCCCGACCGGGACAGGGAGCTATGGCTACACCTTC. Translating gives CASSPTGTGSYGYTF. V is TRBV19 and J is TRBJ1-2; TRBD1 aligns across 9 bases. The germline gives CDR1 LNHDA, CDR2 SQIVND (reference sequence). J gave up 4 bases and V 6 bases, and 9 bases lay outside the gene matches. The CDR3 is 15 amino acids.

The chain has TRBV10-1 and TRBJ2-3; no definite D call. Trimming pared 0 bases from V and 0 bases from J, leaving 4 bases between. Germline CDR1 WNHNN, CDR2 SYGVQD (reference sequence). The CDR3 contains 14 residues. The DNA of the CDR3 is TGCGCCAGCAGTGAGTCTTTGAGCACAGATACGCAGTATTTT. Protein sequence: CASSESLSTDTQYF.

The chain recombines TRBV27 with TRBJ1-1; D remains ambiguous. This CDR3 has 14 amino acids. Germline CDR1 is MNHEY and CDR2 is SMNVEV (reference sequence). Trimming stripped 0 bases from V and 1 base from J, with 6 bases between. The CDR3 region is CASSLSRRNTEAFF. The CDR3 DNA reads TGTGCCAGCAGTTTATCGCGTAGGAACACTGAAGCTTTCTTT.

J is TRBJ2-5 and V is TRBV5-8; D is tentatively TRBD1 or TRBD2 (5 bases each). The ends were cut back, 5 bases at V and 2 bases at J, with 16 bases in the middle. Germline-derived CDR1 and CDR2 are SGHTS and YDEGEE. This CDR3 comprises 15 residues. The CDR3 sequence is CASRLGDGRQETQYF. The CDR3 bases are TGTGCCAGCAGATTAGGGGACGGACGTCAAGAGACCCAGTACTTC.

The gene calls are TRBV6-1 and TRBJ1-1; D possibly corresponds to TRBD1 (6 bases). V dropped 5 bases and J dropped 1 base, with 11 bases sitting between them. The CDR3 is 14 amino acids. The germline gives CDR1 MNHNS, CDR2 SASEGT. The DNA for the CDR3 is TGTGCCAGCAGTTCCAGGGGAGGGAACACTGAAGCTTTCTTT. Residues: CASSSRGGNTEAFF.

The chain combines TRBV4-2 with TRBJ1-4; D not resolved. Germline-derived CDR1 and CDR2 are LGHNA and YNFKEQ. The CDR3 extends over 15 amino acids. V shed 1 base and J shed 6 bases, with 12 bases lying between them. CDR3 bases: TGTGCCAGCAGCCAAGCTTCCCTGGCTGATGAAAAACTGTTTTTT. Translated: CASSQASLADEKLFF.

CDR3 coding DNA: TGCGCCAGCAGCCAAGATGGAGCAGGGGTGAACACTGAAGCTTTCTTT. This encodes CASSQDGAGVNTEAFF. The chain uses TRBV4-1 and TRBJ1-1; weak D call: TRBD1 (6 bases). The V gene's germline CDR1 is MGHRA and CDR2 YSYEKL. The CDR3 covers 16 residues. V was trimmed by 0 bases and J by 0 bases, leaving 11 bases between them.

The rearrangement uses TRBV5-8 and TRBJ1-5, with D hard to call. Germline values: CDR1 SGHTS, CDR2 YDEGEE. The V gene lost 0 bases and the J gene lost 7 bases, with 11 bases spanning the gap. CDR3 length: 14 residues. The CDR3 reads CASSLGAGPQPQHF. The DNA for the CDR3 is TGTGCCAGCAGCTTGGGGGCAGGACCGCAGCCCCAGCATTTT.

As DNA, the CDR3 is TGCAGCGTGACAGGGGAGGCCTATGGCTACACCTTC. It is translated as CSVTGEAYGYTF. The chain has TRBV29-1 and TRBJ1-2, with TRBD1 matching 8 bases. Germline assignment: CDR1 SQVTM and CDR2 ANQGSEA. The junction had 4 bases not matched to a gene; V was cut back by 6 bases and J by 4 bases. The CDR3 consists of 12 residues.

This clone was seen a single time. V is TRBV9 and J is TRBJ2-2; D gene ambiguous. CDR3 length: 16 residues. Germline V gene lookup returns CDR1 SGDLS and CDR2 YYNGEE. Trimming pared 0 bases from V and 4 bases from J, leaving 13 bases between. The CDR3 reads CASSVVSQEPTGELFF. The CDR3 nucleotides read TGTGCCAGCAGCGTAGTGTCTCAAGAACCCACCGGGGAGCTGTTTTTT.

The chain recombines TRBV6-1 with TRBJ1-1; D might be TRBD1 (5 bases). The germline CDR1 and CDR2 sequences are MNHNS and SASEGT. Trimming removed 10 bases at V and 1 base at J, with 13 bases between. The CDR3 has 13 amino acids. This CDR3 is CATSGTWNTEAFF. CDR3 coding DNA: TGTGCCACATCCGGGACCTGGAACACTGAAGCTTTCTTT.

This clone has only one observation. The chain joins TRBV2 to TRBJ1-5, with 8 nucleotides matching TRBD1. V lost 6 bases to trimming and J lost 4 bases; unmatched junction nucleotides: 2. The CDR3 length is 13 residues. In germline, CDR1 is SNHLY, CDR2 FYNNEI. The CDR3: CASRYRGNQPQHF. CDR3 DNA sequence: TGTGCCAGCAGATACAGGGGGAATCAGCCCCAGCATTTT.

This rearrangement joins TRBV5-6 to TRBJ1-1; D unresolved. Between the trimmed V and J ends, which lost 5 bases and 10 bases, there was a span of 18 bases. Germline assignment: CDR1 SGHDT and CDR2 YYEEEE. The CDR3 spans 13 residues. The CDR3 DNA reads TGTGCCAGCAGTCTTAGACGCCCCGGTTCAGCTTTCTTT. Translation: CASSLRRPGSAFF.

This chain joins TRBV27 and TRBJ2-7; the D gene is possibly TRBD2 (6 bases). The CDR3 covers 13 residues. Germline CDR1 MNHEY, CDR2 SMNVEV (reference sequence). V was cut by 6 bases and J by 3 bases, with 12 bases left in between. The CDR3 DNA is TGTGCCAGCAGGGTTATGGGGGGCTACGAGCAGTACTTC. Protein: CASRVMGGYEQYF.

This chain connects TRBV6-1 to TRBJ1-4; 7 bases map to TRBD1. CDR3 length equals 14 residues. The V gene end was trimmed by 6 bases and the J gene end by 6 bases; junction bases not matched to a gene: 7. In germline, CDR1 is MNHNS, CDR2 SASEGT. CDR3 bases: TGTGCCAGCAGCTTGTACAGGGGTGATGAAAAACTGTTTTTT. It yields the protein CASSLYRGDEKLFF.

This chain joins TRBV28 and TRBJ1-1; TRBD1 is a possible D gene (5 bases). The CDR3 totals 15 residues. V lost 3 bases, J lost 6 bases, and 17 bases lay in between. The V gene's germline CDR1 is MDHEN and CDR2 SYDVKM. CDR3 sequence reads: CASSLVGEGDAEAFF. As DNA, the CDR3 is TGTGCCAGCAGTTTGGTAGGGGAAGGGGACGCTGAAGCTTTCTTT.

The CDR3 DNA follows: TGTGCCAGCAGTCCTTTGGGACGGTCCTCTGGAAACACCATATATTTT. Protein: CASSPLGRSSGNTIYF. The J gene is TRBJ1-3, the V gene TRBV6-6, with TRBD1 as a possible D gene (5 bases). From germline, CDR1 is MNHNY and CDR2 SVGAGI (reference sequence). The V and J ends lost 5 bases and 0 bases respectively, with 14 bases between them. The CDR3 loop spans 16 amino acids.

This chain connects TRBV30 to TRBJ1-6; D call uncertain. V was pared by 0 bases and J by 6 bases, with 3 bases between. CDR1 and CDR2 from the germline V gene are GTSNPN and SVGIG (reference sequence). CDR3 length equals 12 residues. The CDR3 DNA reads TGTGCCTGGAGTGTCGGTAATTCACCCCTCCACTTT. It yields the protein CAWSVGNSPLHF.

This clone has just one count. CDR3 nucleotide sequence: TGTGCCAGCAGCAAAAGGTCAGCACAGACAGCTAATGAAAAACTGTTTTTT. This gives the protein CASSKRSAQTANEKLFF. V and J are TRBV21-1 and TRBJ1-4; the listed D gene, TRBD1, was not tested against the DNA. TRBV21-1 is given as a pseudogene. This CDR3 has 17 residues.